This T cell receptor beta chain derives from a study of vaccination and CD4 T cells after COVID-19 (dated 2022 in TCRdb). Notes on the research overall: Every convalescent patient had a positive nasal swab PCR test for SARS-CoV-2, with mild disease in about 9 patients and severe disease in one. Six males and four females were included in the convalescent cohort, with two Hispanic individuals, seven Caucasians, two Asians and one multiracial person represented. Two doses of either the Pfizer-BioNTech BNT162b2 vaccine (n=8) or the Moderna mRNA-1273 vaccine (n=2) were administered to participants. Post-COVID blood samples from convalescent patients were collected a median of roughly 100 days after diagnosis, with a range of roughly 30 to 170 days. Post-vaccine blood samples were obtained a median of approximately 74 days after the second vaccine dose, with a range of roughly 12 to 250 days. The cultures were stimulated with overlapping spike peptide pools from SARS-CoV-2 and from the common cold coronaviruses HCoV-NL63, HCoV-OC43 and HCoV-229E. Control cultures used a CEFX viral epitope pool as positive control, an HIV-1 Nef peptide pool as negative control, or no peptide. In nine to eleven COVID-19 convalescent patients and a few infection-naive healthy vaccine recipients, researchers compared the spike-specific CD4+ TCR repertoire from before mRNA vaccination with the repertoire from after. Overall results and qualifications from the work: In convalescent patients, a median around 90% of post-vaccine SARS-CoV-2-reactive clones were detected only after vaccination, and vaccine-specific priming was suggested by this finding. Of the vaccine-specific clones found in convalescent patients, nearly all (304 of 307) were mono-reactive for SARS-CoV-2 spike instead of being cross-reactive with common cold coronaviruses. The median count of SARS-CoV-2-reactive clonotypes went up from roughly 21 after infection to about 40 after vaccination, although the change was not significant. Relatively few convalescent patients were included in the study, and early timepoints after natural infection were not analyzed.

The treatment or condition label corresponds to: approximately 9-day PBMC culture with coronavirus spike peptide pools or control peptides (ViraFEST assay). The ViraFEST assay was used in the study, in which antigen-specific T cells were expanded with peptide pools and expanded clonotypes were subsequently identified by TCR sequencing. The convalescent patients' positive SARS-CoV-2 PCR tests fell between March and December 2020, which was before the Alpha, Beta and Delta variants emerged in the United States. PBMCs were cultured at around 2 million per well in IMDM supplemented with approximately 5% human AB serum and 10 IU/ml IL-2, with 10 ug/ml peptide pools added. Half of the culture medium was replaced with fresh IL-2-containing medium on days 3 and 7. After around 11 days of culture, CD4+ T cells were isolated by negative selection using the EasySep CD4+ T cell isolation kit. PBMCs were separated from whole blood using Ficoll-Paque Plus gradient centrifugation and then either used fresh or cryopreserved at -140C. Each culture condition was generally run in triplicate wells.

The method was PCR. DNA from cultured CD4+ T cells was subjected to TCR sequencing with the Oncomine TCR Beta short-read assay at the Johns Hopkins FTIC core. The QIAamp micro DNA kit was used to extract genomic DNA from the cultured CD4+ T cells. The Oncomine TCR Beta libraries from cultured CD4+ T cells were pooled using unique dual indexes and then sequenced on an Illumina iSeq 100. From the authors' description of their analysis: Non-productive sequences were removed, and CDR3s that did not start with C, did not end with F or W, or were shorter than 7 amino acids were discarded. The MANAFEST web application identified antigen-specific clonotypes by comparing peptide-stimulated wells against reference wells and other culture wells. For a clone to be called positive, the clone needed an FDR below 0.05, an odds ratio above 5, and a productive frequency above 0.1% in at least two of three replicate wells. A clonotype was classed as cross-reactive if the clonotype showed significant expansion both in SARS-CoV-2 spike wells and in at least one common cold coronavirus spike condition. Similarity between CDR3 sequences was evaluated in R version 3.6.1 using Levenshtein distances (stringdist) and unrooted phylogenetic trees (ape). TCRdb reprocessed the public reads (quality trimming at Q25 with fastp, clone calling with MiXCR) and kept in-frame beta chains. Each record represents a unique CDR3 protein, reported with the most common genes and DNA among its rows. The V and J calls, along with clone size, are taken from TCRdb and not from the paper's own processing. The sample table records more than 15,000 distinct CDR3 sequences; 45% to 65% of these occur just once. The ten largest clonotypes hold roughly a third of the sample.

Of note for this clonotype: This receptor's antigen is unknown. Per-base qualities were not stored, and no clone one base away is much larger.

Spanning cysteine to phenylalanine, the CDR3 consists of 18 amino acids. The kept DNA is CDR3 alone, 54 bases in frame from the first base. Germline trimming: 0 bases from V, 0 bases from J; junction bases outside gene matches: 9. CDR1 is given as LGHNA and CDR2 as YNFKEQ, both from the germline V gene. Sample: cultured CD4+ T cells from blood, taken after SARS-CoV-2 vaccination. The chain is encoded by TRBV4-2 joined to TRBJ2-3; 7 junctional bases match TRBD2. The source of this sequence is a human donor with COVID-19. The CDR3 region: CASSQEVGSGRSTDTQYF. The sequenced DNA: TGTGCCAGCAGCCAAGAGGTCGGTAGCGGGCGGAGCACAGATACGCAGTATTTT.